This T cell receptor beta chain was documented in a study of shared clonotypes between healthy human individuals. In its sample, this clone was seen a few times. The authors distributed each subset's genomic DNA evenly over several immunoSEQ plates. In the authors' methods: Junction-only immunoSEQ sequences carried no quality scores, so filtering differed. Clones were read by immunoSEQ multiplex PCR, and TCRdb kept only the in-frame ones, dropping some. From that table come the V and J calls and clone size; the DNA was used to work out D and trimming. The repertoire includes nearly 500,000 clones, 76% of them detected once, and 10% to 15% sits in the top ten. Those who donated were healthy HIV-negative adults, with no recent acute infections or vaccinations reported. There were only Caucasian adults among the donors, and all lived in Nashville, Tennessee. Germline-derived CDR1 and CDR2 are LGHNA and YNFKEQ. The V and J ends lost 0 bases and 3 bases, in that order; junction bases with no gene match: 7. This CDR3 has 17 amino acids.

Sequenced material: PBMCs. The V call is TRBV4-2, the J call TRBJ2-5, with 10 bases aligning to TRBD2. The receptor was derived from a woman aged 40 to 55 in good health. Some clones in this sample may be carry-over from other donors' samples. Here the CDR3 reads CASSQERGLAGEETQYF. CDR3 coding DNA: TGTGCCAGCAGCCAAGAAAGGGGGCTAGCGGGAGAAGAGACCCAGTACTTC.